These 27 T cell receptor beta chains came from one sample sequenced in a study of Graves' ophthalmopathy and Graves' hyperthyroidism (dated by TCRdb to about 2018). Instrument on record: Illumina HiSeq 2000. TCR beta CDR3 regions were amplified from RNA transcripts for repertoire sequencing. The first round was an RT-PCR using HTBI primers with the Qiagen OneStep RT-PCR kit, and this first round was followed by a second-round multiplex PCR, then size selection and purification. Starting from the raw public reads, TCRdb applied fastp trimming at Q25, assembled clones with MiXCR and retained in-frame beta chains. Rows are combined by CDR3 protein, so each entry shows the most common genes and DNA. The sample table contains around 1,000,000 distinct CDR3 sequences; only one count was recorded for less than 45% of them. The leading ten clones occupy approximately 12% of the sample. Specimen: peripheral blood or thyroid tissue (not recorded which). Source of these receptors: an adult man with Graves' hyperthyroidism.

This clonotype was seen a few times. The V gene is TRBV19, the J gene TRBJ2-7; D possibly uses TRBD1 or TRBD2 (5 bases each). Germline V CDR1 and CDR2: LNHDA, SQIVND (reference sequence). V was shortened by 5 bases and J by 0 bases, with 17 bases between the two germline ends. CDR3 length: 16 residues. In DNA form, the CDR3 reads TGTGCCAGTAGTCTCGGGGCAGGCGTTCTCTCCTACGAGCAGTACTTC. It codes for CASSLGAGVLSYEQYF.

This clonotype came up many times. This rearrangement joins TRBV2 to TRBJ2-7; 9 positions agree with TRBD1. The CDR3 totals 14 residues. J lost 11 bases, V lost 5 bases, and 13 bases had no gene match. Per germline, CDR1 SNHLY and CDR2 FYNNEI. CDR3 coding DNA: TGTGCCAGCAGTCTTCAGGACAGGGGCCTATCCGAGTACTTC. Its protein is CASSLQDRGLSEYF.

This clonotype was recorded a few times. The chain couples TRBV7-9 to TRBJ2-7, with 9 bases fitting TRBD1. The CDR3 runs to 16 residues. The V segment lost 5 bases and the J segment 2 bases; nucleotides outside the gene matches: 10. In germline, CDR1 is SEHNR, CDR2 FQNEAQ (reference sequence). The CDR3 DNA reads TGTGCCAGCAGCCTTCCTAGACAGGGGGTCACCTACGAGCAGTACTTC. Its protein product is CASSLPRQGVTYEQYF.

The gene calls are TRBV7-9 and TRBJ2-2; D tentatively reads TRBD1 or TRBD2 (6 bases each). Trimming stripped 5 bases from V and 3 bases from J, with 25 bases between. The CDR3 runs to 19 residues. Germline CDR1 reads SEHNR; CDR2 reads FQNEAQ (reference sequence). CDR3 sequence reads: CASSALLGPGGQHTGELFF. DNA of the CDR3: TGTGCCAGCAGCGCCCTTCTCGGACCCGGGGGCCAGCACACCGGGGAGCTGTTTTTT.

The V gene is TRBV12-3 or TRBV12-4, the J gene TRBJ2-7; 9 bases align to TRBD2. J was trimmed by 4 bases and V by 3 bases; bases with no gene match: 10. This CDR3 is built from 16 residues. In DNA, the CDR3 is TGTGCCAGCAGTTTTGAATCGGCTAGCGGGAATTACGAGCAGTACTTC. Protein sequence: CASSFESASGNYEQYF.

This clonotype was detected once. This may be a read error: a much more frequent sequence differs by one nucleotide. V is TRBV20-1 and J is TRBJ1-2; a possible D gene is TRBD1 (5 bases). The V and J ends lost 3 bases and 4 bases respectively, with 9 bases between them. This CDR3 contains 12 residues. Per germline, CDR1 DFQATT and CDR2 SNEGSKA (reference sequence). In DNA, the CDR3 is TGCAGTGCTAGCGGGGGATTCTATGGCTACACCTTC. Translation gives CSASGGFYGYTF.

As concerns this clonotype: The CDR3 end shows no conserved phenylalanine or tryptophan, and so a read error is likely. The rearrangement uses TRBV19 and TRBJ2-5; 8 bases are shared with TRBD1. Germline loops: CDR1 LNHDA, CDR2 SQIVND (reference sequence). The CDR3 runs 14 residues. The J segment lost 5 bases and the V segment lost 3 bases, leaving 5 bases of the junction unmatched. The CDR3 DNA follows: TGTGCCAGTAGTATTGGGACAGGTTTGGAGACCCAGTACTCC. Its translation is CASSIGTGLETQYS.

This clonotype appeared many times. This sequence joins TRBV7-2 and TRBJ1-1, with no clear D. V was pared by 5 bases and J by 6 bases, with 16 bases between. CDR3 length equals 14 residues. CDR1 SGHTA and CDR2 FQGNSA come from the germline V gene. CDR3 region: CASSRLQIRPEAFF. The CDR3 DNA sequence: TGTGCCAGCAGCCGATTACAGATCCGACCTGAAGCTTTCTTT.

The rearrangement joins TRBV9 to TRBJ2-7; D could derive from TRBD1 or TRBD2 (6 bases each). Trimming cost V 5 bases and J 2 bases, with 17 bases left between them. The germline V gene encodes CDR1 SGDLS and CDR2 YYNGEE. There are 15 residues in the CDR3. Written as DNA, the CDR3 is TGTGCCAGCAGTACGGCGGGACAAGGAGCCTACGAGCAGTACTTC. It encodes CASSTAGQGAYEQYF.

The rearrangement uses TRBV19 and TRBJ1-5; the match to TRBD1 covers 11 bases. The CDR3 totals 17 residues. V shed 3 bases and J 4 bases; nucleotides not matched to a gene: 8. Per germline, CDR1 LNHDA and CDR2 SQIVND (reference sequence). CDR3 protein: CASSIWGGTGGNQPQHF. The CDR3 DNA reads as TGTGCCAGTAGTATTTGGGGGGGGACAGGGGGGAATCAGCCCCAGCATTTT.

This rearrangement joins TRBV6-5 to TRBJ1-2, with D possibly TRBD1 on 5 matching bases. From germline, CDR1 is MNHEY and CDR2 SVGAGI. The CDR3 has 16 amino acids. V lost 5 bases and J 4 bases, leaving 20 bases between the germline ends. CDR3 nucleotide sequence: TGTGCCAGCAGTCCTTCCGTGGGACCAGAGAGCTATGGCTACACCTTC. It yields the protein CASSPSVGPESYGYTF.

V gene TRBV28 combines with J gene TRBJ1-1, with 7 positions matching TRBD1. The CDR3 extends over 12 amino acids. Trimming cost V 4 bases and J 9 bases; bases outside gene matches: 5. The germline gives CDR1 MDHEN, CDR2 SYDVKM. In DNA, the CDR3 is TGTGCCAGCAGTTCGGACAGGAGGAAAGCTTTCTTT. This codes for CASSSDRRKAFF.

With regard to this clonotype: Possible read error: a much larger clone is one base away. The CDR3 does not close with the conserved phenylalanine or tryptophan, likely indicating a read error. The chain is built from TRBV7-9 and TRBJ1-2; possibly TRBD1 for D (5 bases). The V gene lost 1 base and the J gene lost 7 bases, with 19 bases spanning the gap. This CDR3 has 16 residues. Germline CDR1 and CDR2: SEHNR and FQNEAQ (reference sequence). The CDR3: CASSLDPIYRIPGYTL. For the CDR3, the DNA is TGTGCCAGCAGCTTAGACCCTATCTACAGGATTCCTGGCTACACCCTC.

The chain is built from TRBV7-2 and TRBJ1-1; the D gene is possibly TRBD1 (5 bases). Germline V CDR1 and CDR2: SGHTA, FQGNSA. Between the trimmed V and J ends, which lost 7 bases and 7 bases, there was a span of 25 bases. This CDR3 region has 16 residues. The CDR3 protein is CASTTTPPGQGFEAFF. DNA of the CDR3: TGTGCCAGCACGACCACTCCACCGGGCCAGGGTTTTGAAGCTTTCTTT. Full variable domain (remainder filled in from reference TRBV7-2 and TRBJ1-1): GAGVSQSPSNKVTEKGKDVELRCDPISGHTALYWYRQSLGQGLEFLIYFQGNSAPDKSGLPSDRFSAERTGGSVSTLTIQRTQQEDSAVYLCASTTTPPGQGFEAFFGQGTRLTVV.

Ten or more counts support this clonotype. This chain links TRBV15 with TRBJ2-7, with D possibly matching TRBD2 (6 bases). CDR3 length equals 15 residues. V was pared by 4 bases and J by 2 bases, with 15 bases between. From germline, CDR1 is LNHNV and CDR2 YYDKDF (reference sequence). In DNA form, the CDR3 reads TGTGCCACCAGCACTGAACTAGCTCGAGCCTACGAGCAGTACTTC. It is translated as CATSTELARAYEQYF. Using reference TRBV15 and TRBJ2-7 for the parts outside the CDR3, the full variable domain is DAMVIQNPRYQVTQFGKPVTLSCSQTLNHNVMYWYQQKSSQAPKLLFHYYDKDFNNEADTPDNFQSRRPNTSFCFLDIRSPGLGDTAMYLCATSTELARAYEQYFGPGTRLTVT.

The rearrangement uses TRBV10-3 and TRBJ1-6; no clear D gene. Germline V lookup: CDR1 ENHRY, CDR2 SYGVKD. Trimming pared 2 bases from V and 8 bases from J, leaving 7 bases between. The CDR3 extends over 13 amino acids. Here the CDR3 reads CAISEGIYSPLHF. The CDR3, as DNA: TGTGCCATCAGTGAGGGCATTTATTCACCCCTCCACTTT.

This clonotype was recorded a few times. The chain couples TRBV12-3 or TRBV12-4 to TRBJ2-2; D perhaps matches TRBD1 (6 bases). The V gene lost 5 bases and the J gene lost 6 bases, with 7 bases spanning the gap. CDR3 length equals 12 residues. The CDR3 region is CASSNRAGELFF. The CDR3 DNA is TGTGCCAGCAGTAACAGGGCCGGGGAGCTGTTTTTT.

This clonotype was detected a few times. This sequence joins TRBV5-4 and TRBJ2-7, with 7 bases identical to TRBD2. Looked up from germline, CDR1 is SGHNT and CDR2 is YYREEE (reference sequence). This CDR3 spans 13 amino acids. Trimming at V came to 5 bases and at J to 3 bases, leaving 5 bases not matched to a gene. The CDR3 sequence is CASRRWGGYEQYF. The CDR3 DNA follows: TGTGCCAGCAGACGCTGGGGGGGCTACGAGCAGTACTTC. The variable domain in full, with the rest retrieved from reference TRBV5-4 and TRBJ2-7, is ETGVTQSPTHLIKTRGQQVTLRCSSQSGHNTVSWYQQALGQGPQFIFQYYREEENGRGNFPPRFSGLQFPNYSSELNVNALELDDSALYLCASRRWGGYEQYFGPGTRLTVT.

This clonotype showed up many times. This chain joins TRBV10-3 and TRBJ1-2; 9 bases line up with TRBD1. From germline, CDR1 is ENHRY and CDR2 SYGVKD. J lost 5 bases, V lost 0 bases, and 10 bases had no gene match. This CDR3 contains 17 residues. CDR3 DNA sequence: TGTGCCATCAGTGAGTCGGGGAACAGGGGGCGCCGATATGGCTACACCTTC. This codes for CAISESGNRGRRYGYTF.

The chain recombines TRBV10-3 with TRBJ2-7; a possible D gene is TRBD2 (7 bases). This CDR3 is 15 amino acids long. Trimming took 10 bases from V and 6 from J, leaving 25 bases between them. Germline values: CDR1 ENHRY, CDR2 SYGVKD. The CDR3 spells CATRSGGQLLGEQYF. Written as DNA, the CDR3 is TGTGCCACCCGATCGGGGGGCCAACTCTTGGGCGAGCAGTACTTC.

This clonotype came up a few times. The chain recombines TRBV20-1 with TRBJ1-5; maybe TRBD1 (5 bases). This CDR3 has 11 amino acids. Germline lookup yields CDR1 DFQATT and CDR2 SNEGSKA (reference sequence). V was shortened by 5 bases and J by 7 bases, with 9 bases between the two germline ends. The CDR3 DNA is TGCAGTGCTCAGGGAAGGCAGCCCCAGCATTTT. It is translated as CSAQGRQPQHF.

This chain uses TRBV29-1 with TRBJ1-2; D might be TRBD1 (5 bases). The V end lost 3 bases, the J end lost 5 bases, and 19 bases lay between the germline ends. The CDR3 has 15 residues. From germline, CDR1 is SQVTM and CDR2 ANQGSEA. CDR3 region: CSVDPRLAGGYGYTF. The DNA for the CDR3 is TGCAGCGTTGACCCACGGCTGGCGGGGGGTTATGGCTACACCTTC.

This clonotype appeared a few times. V gene TRBV27 combines with J gene TRBJ2-7; a weak D match, TRBD2 (6 bases). CDR1 and CDR2 (germline): MNHEY, SMNVEV (reference sequence). V dropped 8 bases and J dropped 2 bases, with 16 bases sitting between them. This CDR3 is built from 14 residues. CDR3 bases: TGTGCCAGCGGGAGTGCTGCGGGAACCTACGAGCAGTACTTC. Its protein is CASGSAAGTYEQYF.

In this sample, this clonotype turned up a few times. The chain employs TRBV6-6 and TRBJ2-5; D might be TRBD1 (5 bases). The CDR3 totals 15 residues. V lost 2 bases and J lost 4, with 14 bases in between. Germline V gene sequence: CDR1 MNHNY, CDR2 SVGAGI (reference sequence). The chain's CDR3 is CASSYHTGLAETQYF. CDR3 in DNA: TGTGCCAGCAGTTACCATACAGGTCTCGCAGAGACCCAGTACTTC.

This clonotype was seen a few times. The rearrangement links TRBV4-3 to TRBJ1-1, with D possibly being TRBD1 (5 bases). The CDR3 length is 16 residues. With 0 bases removed from V and 0 bases from J, the gap between germline ends came to 11 bases. Germline CDR1 is LGHNA and CDR2 is YSLEER. CDR3 protein: CASSQDDRPMNTEAFF. The CDR3 nucleotides read TGCGCCAGCAGCCAAGACGACAGACCAATGAACACTGAAGCTTTCTTT.

The chain is built from TRBV6-5 and TRBJ2-5; D might be TRBD1 or TRBD2, each matching 5 bases. Between the trimmed V and J ends, which lost 6 bases and 5 bases, there was a span of 13 bases. The length of the CDR3 is 13 residues. Germline V gene sequence: CDR1 MNHEY, CDR2 SVGAGI. The CDR3 DNA reads as TGTGCCAGCAGCCGGGGCTCGGGGGAGACCCAGTACTTC. It codes for CASSRGSGETQYF.

This clonotype was counted at least ten times. The chain employs TRBV7-2 and TRBJ1-5, with a possible D match to TRBD1 (6 bases). V lost 5 bases and J 0 bases, leaving 11 bases between the germline ends. The CDR3 contains 15 residues. Germline CDR1 reads SGHTA; CDR2 reads FQGNSA. CDR3 nucleotides: TGTGCCAGCAGCCAAGGGGGTCATAGCAATCAGCCCCAGCATTTT. It specifies CASSQGGHSNQPQHF. Drawing the rest from reference TRBV7-2 and TRBJ1-5, the complete variable domain is GAGVSQSPSNKVTEKGKDVELRCDPISGHTALYWYRQSLGQGLEFLIYFQGNSAPDKSGLPSDRFSAERTGGSVSTLTIQRTQQEDSAVYLCASSQGGHSNQPQHFGDGTRLSIL.